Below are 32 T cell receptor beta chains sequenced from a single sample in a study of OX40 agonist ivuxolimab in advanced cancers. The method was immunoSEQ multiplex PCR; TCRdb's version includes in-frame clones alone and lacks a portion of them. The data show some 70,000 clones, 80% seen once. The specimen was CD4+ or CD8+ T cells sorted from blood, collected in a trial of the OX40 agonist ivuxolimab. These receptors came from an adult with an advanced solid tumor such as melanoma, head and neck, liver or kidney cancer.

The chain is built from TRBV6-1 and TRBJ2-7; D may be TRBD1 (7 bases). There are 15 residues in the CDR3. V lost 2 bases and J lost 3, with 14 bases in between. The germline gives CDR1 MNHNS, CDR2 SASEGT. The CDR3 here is CASSEPQGGSYEQYF. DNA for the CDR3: TGTGCCAGCAGTGAACCCCAGGGGGGAAGCTACGAGCAGTACTTC.

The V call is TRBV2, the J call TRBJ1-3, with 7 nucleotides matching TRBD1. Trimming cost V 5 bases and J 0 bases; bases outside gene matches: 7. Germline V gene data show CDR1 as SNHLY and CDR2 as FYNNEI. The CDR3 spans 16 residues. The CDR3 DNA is TGTGCCAGCAGTCGGGACAGAACCTTCTCTGGAAACACCATATATTTT. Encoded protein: CASSRDRTFSGNTIYF.

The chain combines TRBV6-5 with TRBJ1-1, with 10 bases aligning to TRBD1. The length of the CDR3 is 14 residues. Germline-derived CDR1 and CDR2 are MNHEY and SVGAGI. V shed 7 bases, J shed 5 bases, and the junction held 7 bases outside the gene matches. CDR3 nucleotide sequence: TGTGCCAGCACTAGGACAGGGGGTCGTACTGAAGCTTTCTTT. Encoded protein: CASTRTGGRTEAFF.

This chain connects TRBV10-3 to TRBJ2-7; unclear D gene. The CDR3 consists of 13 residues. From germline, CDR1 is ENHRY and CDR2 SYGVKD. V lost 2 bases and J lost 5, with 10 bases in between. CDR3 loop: CAISEARFNEQYF. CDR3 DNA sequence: TGTGCCATCAGTGAGGCACGTTTTAACGAGCAGTACTTC.

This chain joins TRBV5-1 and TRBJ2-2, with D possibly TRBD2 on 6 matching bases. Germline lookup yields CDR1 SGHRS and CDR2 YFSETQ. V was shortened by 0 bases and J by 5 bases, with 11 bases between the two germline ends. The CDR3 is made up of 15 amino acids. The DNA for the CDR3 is TGCGCCAGCAGCTTGGACGGGGGAGATACCGGGGAGCTGTTTTTT. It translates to CASSLDGGDTGELFF.

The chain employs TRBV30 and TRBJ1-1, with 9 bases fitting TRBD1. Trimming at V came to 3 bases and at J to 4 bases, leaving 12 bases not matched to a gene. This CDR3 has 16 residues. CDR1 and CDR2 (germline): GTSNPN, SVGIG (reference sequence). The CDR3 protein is CAWSAGTGFIGTEAFF. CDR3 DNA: TGTGCCTGGAGCGCTGGGACAGGGTTTATCGGCACTGAAGCTTTCTTT.

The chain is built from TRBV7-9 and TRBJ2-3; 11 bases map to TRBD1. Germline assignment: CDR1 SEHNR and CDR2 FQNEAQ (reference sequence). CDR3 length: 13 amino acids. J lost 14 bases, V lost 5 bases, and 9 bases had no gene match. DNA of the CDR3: TGTGCCAGCAGCGCGGACAGGGGGCGACTTCTGTATTTT. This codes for CASSADRGRLLYF.

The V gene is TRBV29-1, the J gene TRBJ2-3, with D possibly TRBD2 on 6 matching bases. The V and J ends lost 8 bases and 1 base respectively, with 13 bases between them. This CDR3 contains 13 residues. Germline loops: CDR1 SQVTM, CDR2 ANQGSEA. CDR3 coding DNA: TGCAGCCATCCCGGGGGAGGCACAGATACGCAGTATTTT. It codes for CSHPGGGTDTQYF.

The CDR3: CASSESGGFYGYTF. The CDR3 coding sequence is TGTGCCAGCAGTGAATCCGGCGGGTTCTATGGCTACACCTTC. The gene calls are TRBV2 and TRBJ1-2; D uncertain. The germline V and J ends were trimmed by 2 bases and 4 bases, with 11 bases remaining between them. The CDR3 is made up of 14 amino acids. The germline CDR1 and CDR2 sequences are SNHLY and FYNNEI.

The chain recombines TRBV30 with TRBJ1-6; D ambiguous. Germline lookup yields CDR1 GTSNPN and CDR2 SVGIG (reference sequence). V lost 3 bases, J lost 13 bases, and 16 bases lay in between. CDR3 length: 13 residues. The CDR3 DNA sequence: TGTGCCTGGAGCCCGGAGGCGGTGGGGCCCCTCCACTTT. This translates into CAWSPEAVGPLHF.

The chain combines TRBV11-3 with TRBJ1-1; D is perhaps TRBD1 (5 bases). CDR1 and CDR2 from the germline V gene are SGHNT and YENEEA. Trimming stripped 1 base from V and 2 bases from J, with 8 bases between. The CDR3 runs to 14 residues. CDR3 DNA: TGTGCCAGCAGCTTAGGAGGGGTTAACACTGAAGCTTTCTTT. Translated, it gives CASSLGGVNTEAFF.

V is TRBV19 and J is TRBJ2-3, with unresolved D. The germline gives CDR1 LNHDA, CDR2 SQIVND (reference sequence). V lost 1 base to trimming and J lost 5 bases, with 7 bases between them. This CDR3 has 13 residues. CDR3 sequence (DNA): TGTGCCAGTAGTATAGGGAACGGAGATACGCAGTATTTT. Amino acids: CASSIGNGDTQYF.

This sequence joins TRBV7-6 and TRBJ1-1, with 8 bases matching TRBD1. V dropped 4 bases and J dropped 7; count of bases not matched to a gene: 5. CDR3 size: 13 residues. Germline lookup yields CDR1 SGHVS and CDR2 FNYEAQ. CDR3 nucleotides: TGTGCCAGCAGCTCTCAGGGGGCTGGTGAAGCTTTCTTT. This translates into CASSSQGAGEAFF.

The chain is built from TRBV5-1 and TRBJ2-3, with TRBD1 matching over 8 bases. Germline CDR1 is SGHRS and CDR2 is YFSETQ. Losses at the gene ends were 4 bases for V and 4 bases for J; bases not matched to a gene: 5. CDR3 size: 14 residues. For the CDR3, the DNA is TGCGCCAGCAGCCCTTCAGGGGGCCCAGATACGCAGTATTTT. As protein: CASSPSGGPDTQYF.

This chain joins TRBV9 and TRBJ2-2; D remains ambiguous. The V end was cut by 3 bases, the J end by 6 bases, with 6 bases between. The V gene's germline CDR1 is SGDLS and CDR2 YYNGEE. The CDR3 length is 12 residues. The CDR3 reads CASSALPGELFF. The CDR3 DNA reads TGTGCCAGCAGCGCCCTCCCCGGGGAGCTGTTTTTT.

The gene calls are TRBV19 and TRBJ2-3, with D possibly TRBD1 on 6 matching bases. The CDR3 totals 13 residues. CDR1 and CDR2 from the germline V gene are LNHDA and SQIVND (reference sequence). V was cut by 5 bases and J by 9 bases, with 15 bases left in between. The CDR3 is CASSPQQGPTQYF. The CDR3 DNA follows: TGTGCCAGTAGTCCTCAACAGGGCCCCACGCAGTATTTT.

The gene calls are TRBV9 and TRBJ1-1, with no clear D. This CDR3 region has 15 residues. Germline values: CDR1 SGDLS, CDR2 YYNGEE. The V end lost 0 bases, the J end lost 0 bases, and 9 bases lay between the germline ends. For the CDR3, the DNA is TGTGCCAGCAGCGTAGTGATAGAGATGAACACTGAAGCTTTCTTT. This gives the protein CASSVVIEMNTEAFF. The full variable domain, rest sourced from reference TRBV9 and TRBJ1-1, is DSGVTQTPKHLITATGQRVTLRCSPRSGDLSVYWYQQSLDQGLQFLIQYYNGEERAKGNILERFSAQQFPDLHSELNLSSLELGDSALYFCASSVVIEMNTEAFFGQGTRLTVV.

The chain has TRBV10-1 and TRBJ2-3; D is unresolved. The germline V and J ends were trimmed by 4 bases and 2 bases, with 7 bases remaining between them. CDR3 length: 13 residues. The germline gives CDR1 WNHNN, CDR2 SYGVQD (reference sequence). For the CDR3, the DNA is TGCGCCAGCAGTGCTGGGGACACAGATACGCAGTATTTT. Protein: CASSAGDTDTQYF.

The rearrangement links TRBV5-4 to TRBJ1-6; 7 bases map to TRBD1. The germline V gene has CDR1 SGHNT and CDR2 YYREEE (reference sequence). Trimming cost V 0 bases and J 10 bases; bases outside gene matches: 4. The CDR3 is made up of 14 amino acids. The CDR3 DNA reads TGTGCCAGCAGCTTGGACAGGGGACACTCACCCCTCCACTTT. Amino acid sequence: CASSLDRGHSPLHF.

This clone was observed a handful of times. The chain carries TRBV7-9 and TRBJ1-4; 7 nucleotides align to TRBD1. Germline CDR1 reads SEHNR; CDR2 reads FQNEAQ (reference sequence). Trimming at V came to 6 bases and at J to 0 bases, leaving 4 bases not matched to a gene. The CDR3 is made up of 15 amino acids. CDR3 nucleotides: TGTGCCAGCAGTCACAGGGGACCAACTAATGAAAAACTGTTTTTT. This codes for CASSHRGPTNEKLFF.

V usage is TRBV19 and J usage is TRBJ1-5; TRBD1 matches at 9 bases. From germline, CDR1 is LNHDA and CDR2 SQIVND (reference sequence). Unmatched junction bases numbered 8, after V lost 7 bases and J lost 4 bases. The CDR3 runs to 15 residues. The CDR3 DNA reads TGTGCCAGTAATAACAGGGGGCTTGGGAATCAGCCCCAGCATTTT. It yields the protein CASNNRGLGNQPQHF.

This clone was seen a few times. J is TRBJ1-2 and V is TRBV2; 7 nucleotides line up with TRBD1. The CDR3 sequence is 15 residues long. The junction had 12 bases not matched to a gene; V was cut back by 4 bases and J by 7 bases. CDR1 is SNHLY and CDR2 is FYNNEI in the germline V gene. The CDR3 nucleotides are TGTGCCAGCAGTGGCCCGGCGACAGGGTGGCGTGGCTACACCTTC. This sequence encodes CASSGPATGWRGYTF.

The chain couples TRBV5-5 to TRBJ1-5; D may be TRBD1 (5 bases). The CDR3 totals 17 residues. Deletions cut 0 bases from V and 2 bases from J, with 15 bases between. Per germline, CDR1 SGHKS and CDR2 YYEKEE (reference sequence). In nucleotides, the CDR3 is TGTGCCAGCAGCTTGGCTGGCGGGTTCAGGGGCAATCAGCCCCAGCATTTT. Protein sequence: CASSLAGGFRGNQPQHF.

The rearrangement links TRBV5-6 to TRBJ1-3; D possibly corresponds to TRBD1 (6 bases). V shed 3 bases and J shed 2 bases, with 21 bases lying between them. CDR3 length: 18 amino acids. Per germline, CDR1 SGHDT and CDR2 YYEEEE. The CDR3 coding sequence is TGTGCCAGCAGCTCACCCGTTAAAACAGGGCGGACTGGAAACACCATATATTTT. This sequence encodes CASSSPVKTGRTGNTIYF. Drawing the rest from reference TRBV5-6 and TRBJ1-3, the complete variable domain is DAGVTQSPTHLIKTRGQQVTLRCSPKSGHDTVSWYQQALGQGPQFIFQYYEEEERQRGNFPDRFSGHQFPNYSSELNVNALLLGDSALYLCASSSPVKTGRTGNTIYFGEGSWLTVV.

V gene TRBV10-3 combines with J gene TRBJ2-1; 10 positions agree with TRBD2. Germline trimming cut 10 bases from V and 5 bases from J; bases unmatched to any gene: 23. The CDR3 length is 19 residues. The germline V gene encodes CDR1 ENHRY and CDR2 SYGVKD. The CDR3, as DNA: TGTGCCACCCAAAAGCGGGGGGGTCCCCTCAAACCCACTGACAATGAGCAGTTCTTC. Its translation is CATQKRGGPLKPTDNEQFF.

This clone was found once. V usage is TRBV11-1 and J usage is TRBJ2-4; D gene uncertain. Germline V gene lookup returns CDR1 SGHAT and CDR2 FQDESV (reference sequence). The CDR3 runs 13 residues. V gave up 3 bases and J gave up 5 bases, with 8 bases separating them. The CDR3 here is CASSFGFENIQYF. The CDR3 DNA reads TGTGCCAGCAGCTTCGGGTTCGAAAACATTCAGTACTTC.

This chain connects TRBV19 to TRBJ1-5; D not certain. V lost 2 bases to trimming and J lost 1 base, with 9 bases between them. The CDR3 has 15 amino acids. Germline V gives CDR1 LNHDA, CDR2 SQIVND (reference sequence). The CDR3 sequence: CASSIQDLSNQPQHF. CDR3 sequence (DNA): TGTGCCAGTAGTATACAGGACTTAAGCAATCAGCCCCAGCATTTT.

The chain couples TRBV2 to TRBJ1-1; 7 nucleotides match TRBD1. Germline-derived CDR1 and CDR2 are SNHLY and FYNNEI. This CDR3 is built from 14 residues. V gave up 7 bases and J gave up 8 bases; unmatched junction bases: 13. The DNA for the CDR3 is TGTGCCAGCATGGGAGCGGACAGGTTCACGGAAGCTTTCTTT. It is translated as CASMGADRFTEAFF.

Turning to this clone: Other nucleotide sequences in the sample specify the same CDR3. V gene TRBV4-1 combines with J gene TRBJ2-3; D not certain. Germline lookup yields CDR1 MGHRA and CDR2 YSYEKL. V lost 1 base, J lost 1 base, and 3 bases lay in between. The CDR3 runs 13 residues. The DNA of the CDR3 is TGCGCCAGCAGCCAAGCTGGCACAGATACGCAGTATTTT. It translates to CASSQAGTDTQYF.

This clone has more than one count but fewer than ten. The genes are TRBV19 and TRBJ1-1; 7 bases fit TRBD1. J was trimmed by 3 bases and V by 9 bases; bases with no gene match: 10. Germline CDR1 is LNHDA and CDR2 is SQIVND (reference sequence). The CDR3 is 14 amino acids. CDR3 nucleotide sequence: TGTGCCAGAGGGGTTCGACAGGGATACACTGAAGCTTTCTTT. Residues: CARGVRQGYTEAFF.

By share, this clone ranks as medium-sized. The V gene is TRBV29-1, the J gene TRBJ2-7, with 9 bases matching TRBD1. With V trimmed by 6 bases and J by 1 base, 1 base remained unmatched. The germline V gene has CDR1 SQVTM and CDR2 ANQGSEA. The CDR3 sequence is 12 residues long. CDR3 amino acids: CSVGQGSYEQYF. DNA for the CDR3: TGCAGCGTGGGACAGGGATCCTACGAGCAGTACTTC.

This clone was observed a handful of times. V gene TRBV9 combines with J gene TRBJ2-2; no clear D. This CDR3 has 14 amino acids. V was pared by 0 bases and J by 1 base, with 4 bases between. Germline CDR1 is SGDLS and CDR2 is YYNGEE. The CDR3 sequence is CASSVVGNTGELFF. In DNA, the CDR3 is TGTGCCAGCAGCGTAGTAGGGAACACCGGGGAGCTGTTTTTT.